This is a list of T cell receptor beta chains from one sample in a study of blood T cell repertoires in COVID-19. The table came from immunoSEQ multiplex PCR; TCRdb's copy has only in-frame clones and leaves some out. The table has roughly 130,000 clones, 82% seen once. Sequenced: peripheral blood. Source of these receptors: a woman aged 65 to 85 with acute or convalescent COVID-19. Each CDR3 is given with its conserved first and last residue. Only some rows state a clone size, as once, few, many or a class for expanded clones.

cdr3_aa: CASSIGSSYEQYF; v_call: TRBV19; j_call: TRBJ2-7; clone_size: NA
cdr3_aa: CASSIYRALNTEAFF; v_call: TRBV19; j_call: TRBJ1-1; clone_size: NA
cdr3_aa: CASSLGWGQGEAFF; v_call: TRBV7-8; j_call: TRBJ1-1; clone_size: few
cdr3_aa: CASSYTDMNTEAFF; v_call: TRBV6-6; j_call: TRBJ1-1; clone_size: NA
cdr3_aa: CASSLFAGTKNIQYF; v_call: TRBV28; j_call: TRBJ2-4; clone_size: NA
cdr3_aa: CASSLRTGTANTGELFF; v_call: TRBV5-1; j_call: TRBJ2-2; clone_size: NA
cdr3_aa: CASSTNPTPGEQFF; v_call: TRBV7-9; j_call: TRBJ2-1; clone_size: once
cdr3_aa: CSASTGGQFTEAFF; v_call: TRBV20-1; j_call: TRBJ1-1; clone_size: once
cdr3_aa: CATSGEVSRDSSFTGELFF; v_call: TRBV24-1; j_call: TRBJ2-2; clone_size: few
cdr3_aa: CASSRGEGWETQYF; v_call: TRBV14; j_call: TRBJ2-5; clone_size: NA
cdr3_aa: CASSAGQGKYGYTF; v_call: TRBV9; j_call: TRBJ1-2; clone_size: NA
cdr3_aa: CAWSGQGGQPQHF; v_call: TRBV30; j_call: TRBJ1-5; clone_size: NA
cdr3_aa: CASNSEKNIQYF; v_call: TRBV3-1/TRBV3-2; j_call: TRBJ2-4; clone_size: NA
cdr3_aa: CASSSRQGTNTEAFF; v_call: TRBV6-5; j_call: TRBJ1-1; clone_size: NA
cdr3_aa: CASSLEAGGPYNEQFF; v_call: TRBV7-2; j_call: TRBJ2-1; clone_size: NA
cdr3_aa: CASSLGPSYVPQHF; v_call: TRBV7-2; j_call: TRBJ1-5; clone_size: few
cdr3_aa: CASSFGQGGEAFF; v_call: TRBV7-3; j_call: TRBJ1-1; clone_size: NA
cdr3_aa: CASSYTTPGLAGHEQYF; v_call: TRBV27; j_call: TRBJ2-7; clone_size: NA
cdr3_aa: CASSPLWDYYRADTQYF; v_call: TRBV11-3; j_call: TRBJ2-3; clone_size: NA
cdr3_aa: CATSDSRGQGNPYGYTF; v_call: TRBV24-1; j_call: TRBJ1-2; clone_size: NA
cdr3_aa: CASSSRPGQYNEQFF; v_call: TRBV13; j_call: TRBJ2-1; clone_size: once
cdr3_aa: CASTMGQLNYGYTF; v_call: TRBV19; j_call: TRBJ1-2; clone_size: once
cdr3_aa: CASSLLDYYGYTF; v_call: TRBV5-6; j_call: TRBJ1-2; clone_size: NA
cdr3_aa: CASSLGEYRVPYTEAFF; v_call: TRBV5-8; j_call: TRBJ1-1; clone_size: NA
cdr3_aa: CASSFTGVTSYGYTF; v_call: TRBV7-2; j_call: TRBJ1-2; clone_size: few
cdr3_aa: CASNTGGTEAFF; v_call: TRBV19; j_call: TRBJ1-1; clone_size: NA
cdr3_aa: CASSPSTGPYEQYF; v_call: TRBV18; j_call: TRBJ2-7; clone_size: NA
cdr3_aa: CASSQSGGGRTEAFF; v_call: TRBV18; j_call: TRBJ1-1; clone_size: NA
cdr3_aa: CAISPGQSTNTGELFF; v_call: TRBV10-3; j_call: TRBJ2-2; clone_size: once
cdr3_aa: CASSAQVYYGYTF; v_call: TRBV11-2; j_call: TRBJ1-2; clone_size: NA
cdr3_aa: CASSEDGGRNIQYF; v_call: TRBV6-1; j_call: TRBJ2-4; clone_size: NA
cdr3_aa: CAWSRLGQKNEKLFF; v_call: TRBV30; j_call: TRBJ1-4; clone_size: NA
cdr3_aa: CSARQDYNTEAFF; v_call: TRBV29-1; j_call: TRBJ1-1; clone_size: few
cdr3_aa: CASSLRRDRGFYGYTF; v_call: TRBV27; j_call: TRBJ1-2; clone_size: NA
cdr3_aa: CASSYFLEGNSPLHF; v_call: TRBV6-5; j_call: TRBJ1-6; clone_size: NA
cdr3_aa: CAWSRTTGNEKLFF; v_call: TRBV30; j_call: TRBJ1-4; clone_size: NA
cdr3_aa: CASSTQRPGDTQYF; v_call: TRBV11-3; j_call: TRBJ2-3; clone_size: NA
cdr3_aa: CASSQTSSSTDTQYF; v_call: TRBV3-1/TRBV3-2; j_call: TRBJ2-3; clone_size: NA
cdr3_aa: CASSQEWRDRGPQHF; v_call: TRBV4-3; j_call: TRBJ1-5; clone_size: NA
cdr3_aa: CASSLGRGEGYTF; v_call: TRBV27; j_call: TRBJ1-2; clone_size: NA
cdr3_aa: CASSTGQGNQPQHF; v_call: TRBV6-5; j_call: TRBJ1-5; clone_size: few
cdr3_aa: CASSLFTGQKNEKLFF; v_call: TRBV28; j_call: TRBJ1-4; clone_size: NA
cdr3_aa: CASSLDGGMNTEAFF; v_call: TRBV11-3; j_call: TRBJ1-1; clone_size: NA
cdr3_aa: CASSSGQSYTF; v_call: TRBV11-3; j_call: TRBJ1-2; clone_size: NA
cdr3_aa: CASSPGQRYAEAFF; v_call: TRBV7-9; j_call: TRBJ1-1; clone_size: few
cdr3_aa: CASSAVLAGGPGDTQYF; v_call: TRBV5-1; j_call: TRBJ2-3; clone_size: NA
cdr3_aa: CASSLDRNYGYTF; v_call: TRBV18; j_call: TRBJ1-2; clone_size: NA
cdr3_aa: CASRPGQGEVTEAFF; v_call: TRBV6-5; j_call: TRBJ1-1; clone_size: NA
cdr3_aa: CASSRTGGETQYF; v_call: TRBV18; j_call: TRBJ2-5; clone_size: NA
cdr3_aa: CASGDRGFGEQFF; v_call: TRBV18; j_call: TRBJ2-1; clone_size: NA
cdr3_aa: CATSDVGRETQYF; v_call: TRBV24-1; j_call: TRBJ2-5; clone_size: NA
cdr3_aa: CASSLQGGSPLHF; v_call: TRBV5-1; j_call: TRBJ1-6; clone_size: NA
cdr3_aa: CASSQDWGGVYNEQFF; v_call: TRBV3-1/TRBV3-2; j_call: TRBJ2-1; clone_size: NA
cdr3_aa: CATSPSSGSYNEQFF; v_call: TRBV15; j_call: TRBJ2-1; clone_size: NA
cdr3_aa: CASSLGQGENEKLFF; v_call: TRBV7-8; j_call: TRBJ1-4; clone_size: NA
cdr3_aa: CASSLARLNTGELFF; v_call: TRBV7-2; j_call: TRBJ2-2; clone_size: once
cdr3_aa: CASSGTSGGTLSTDTQYF; v_call: TRBV2; j_call: TRBJ2-3; clone_size: NA
cdr3_aa: CASSQDAEGTEAFF; v_call: TRBV4-2; j_call: TRBJ1-1; clone_size: once
cdr3_aa: CASSLAGDGYTF; v_call: TRBV11-3; j_call: TRBJ1-2; clone_size: NA